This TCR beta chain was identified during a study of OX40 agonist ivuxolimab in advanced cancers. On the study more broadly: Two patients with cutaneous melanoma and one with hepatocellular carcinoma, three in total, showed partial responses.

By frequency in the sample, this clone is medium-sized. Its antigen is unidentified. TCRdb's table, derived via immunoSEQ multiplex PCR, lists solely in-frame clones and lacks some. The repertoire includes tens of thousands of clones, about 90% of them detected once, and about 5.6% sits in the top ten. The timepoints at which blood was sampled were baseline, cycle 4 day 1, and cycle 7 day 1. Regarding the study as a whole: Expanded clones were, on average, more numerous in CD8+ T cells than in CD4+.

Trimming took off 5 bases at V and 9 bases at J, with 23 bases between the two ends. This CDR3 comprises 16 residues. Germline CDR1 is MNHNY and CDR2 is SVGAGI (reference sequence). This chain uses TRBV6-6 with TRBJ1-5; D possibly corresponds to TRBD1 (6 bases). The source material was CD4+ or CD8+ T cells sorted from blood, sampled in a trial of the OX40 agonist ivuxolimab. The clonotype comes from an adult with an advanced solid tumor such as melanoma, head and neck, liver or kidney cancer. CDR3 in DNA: TGTGCCAGCAGTGGTCTGGCAGGGGAGGCATCGAGGCCCCAGCATTTT. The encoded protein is CASSGLAGEASRPQHF.